A single sample is the source of the 29 T cell receptor beta chains below, sequenced in a study of blood T cells in healthy people across ages. It was with a sample-barcoded 5' primer and a J-beta primer mix that a second PCR of about 6 to 12 cycles was run. TCRdb re-analysed the 5' RACE reads in MiXCR, keeping a single row per CDR3 protein. The data contain 780,000 or so distinct CDR3 sequences, about 61% of them singletons. Specimen: blood. The source is a man aged 40-49 years in good health.

The V gene is TRBV4-3, the J gene TRBJ2-3; no clear D gene. Germline V lookup: CDR1 LGHNA, CDR2 YSLEER. This CDR3 spans 15 amino acids. Trimming pared 0 bases from V and 1 base from J, leaving 8 bases between. This CDR3 is CASSQDSSGTDTQYF. Here the CDR3 DNA reads TGCGCCAGCAGCCAAGATAGCAGCGGCACAGATACGCAGTATTTT.

The chain is built from TRBV24-1 and TRBJ2-7; perhaps TRBD1 as D (5 bases). The germline V and J ends were trimmed by 2 bases and 8 bases, with 6 bases remaining between them. CDR3 length equals 11 residues. The germline V gene has CDR1 KGHDR and CDR2 SFDVKD. The CDR3 bases are TGTGCCACCAGTGATTGGGGCAAGCAGTACTTC. Amino acids: CATSDWGKQYF.

The rearrangement links TRBV20-1 to TRBJ2-3; no clear D. This CDR3 has 13 amino acids. V gave up 3 bases and J gave up 4 bases, with 11 bases separating them. CDR1 DFQATT and CDR2 SNEGSKA come from the germline V gene (reference sequence). This CDR3 reads CSARSAGADTQYF. The CDR3, as DNA: TGCAGTGCTAGGTCTGCTGGGGCAGATACGCAGTATTTT.

This clonotype was seen more than once but under ten times. The rearrangement uses TRBV6-5 and TRBJ2-3; 8 bases fit TRBD2. V was clipped by 5 bases and J by 0 bases; unmatched bases: 4. This CDR3 is built from 15 residues. Germline values: CDR1 MNHEY, CDR2 SVGAGI. Here the CDR3 reads CASSPLAASTDTQYF. For the CDR3, the DNA is TGTGCCAGCAGTCCACTAGCGGCGAGCACAGATACGCAGTATTTT.

The CDR3 DNA sequence: TGCAGCGTGGTTCGAGGGAGTGTAGGGGCTAACTATGGCTACACCTTC. Translated, it gives CSVVRGSVGANYGYTF. This chain uses TRBV29-1 with TRBJ1-2; TRBD1 is a possible D gene (5 bases). The CDR3 is made up of 16 amino acids. Germline CDR1 SQVTM, CDR2 ANQGSEA. V lost 6 bases to trimming and J lost 0 bases, with 20 bases between them. The full variable domain, in which reference TRBV29-1 and TRBJ1-2 provide the parts outside the CDR3, is SAVISQKPSRDICQRGTSLTIQCQVDSQVTMMFWYRQQPGQSLTLIATANQGSEATYESGFVIDKFPISRPNLTFSTLTVSNMSPEDSSIYLCSVVRGSVGANYGYTFGSGTRLTVV.

The CDR3, as DNA: TGTGCCAGCACGCAGAGGAGGGCGGACTATGGCTACACCTTC. Translating it yields CASTQRRADYGYTF. This rearrangement joins TRBV28 to TRBJ1-2; no firm D call. Germline lookup yields CDR1 MDHEN and CDR2 SYDVKM. The CDR3 consists of 14 residues. Between the trimmed V and J ends, which lost 7 bases and 3 bases, there was a span of 15 bases.

V is TRBV27 and J is TRBJ1-1; D gene uncertain. Germline V gene sequence: CDR1 MNHEY, CDR2 SMNVEV (reference sequence). The CDR3 loop spans 15 amino acids. With 2 bases removed from V and 6 bases from J, the gap between germline ends came to 16 bases. Here the CDR3 reads CASSLERSLIAEAFF. CDR3 nucleotide sequence: TGTGCCAGCAGTTTAGAGAGGTCCTTAATCGCTGAAGCTTTCTTT.

This chain links TRBV6-2 or TRBV6-3 with TRBJ1-6; 7 bases are shared with TRBD1. The trim removed 0 bases at V and 7 bases at J, leaving 12 bases unmatched. CDR3 length: 18 residues. CDR1 is MNHEY and CDR2 is SVGEGT in the germline V gene. This chain's CDR3 is CASSYSTPTGDWNSPLHF. The CDR3 DNA reads as TGTGCCAGCAGTTACTCGACACCAACAGGGGATTGGAATTCACCCCTCCACTTT.

CDR3 amino acids: CASSLWGWGTDTQYF. For the CDR3, the DNA is TGCGCCAGCAGCTTGTGGGGATGGGGCACAGATACGCAGTATTTT. The chain combines TRBV5-1 with TRBJ2-3; the D is unclear. The CDR3 contains 15 residues. V was cut by 1 base and J by 1 base, with 10 bases left in between. Germline CDR1 reads SGHRS; CDR2 reads YFSETQ. The whole variable domain, filled in from reference TRBV5-1 and TRBJ2-3, reads KAGVTQTPRYLIKTRGQQVTLSCSPISGHRSVSWYQQTPGQGLQFLFEYFSETQRNKGNFPGRFSGRQFSNSRSEMNVSTLELGDSALYLCASSLWGWGTDTQYFGPGTRLTVL.

The chain has TRBV29-1 and TRBJ2-1, with D unclear. V lost 0 bases, J lost 7 bases, and 10 bases lay in between. This CDR3 is built from 13 residues. Germline CDR1 reads SQVTM; CDR2 reads ANQGSEA. The CDR3 nucleotides read TGCAGCGTTGAAGACGGGCTGATTAATGAGCAGTTCTTC. As protein: CSVEDGLINEQFF.

This chain uses TRBV12-5 with TRBJ2-1, with D possibly being TRBD2 (6 bases). Germline assignment: CDR1 LGHNT and CDR2 FRNRAP. V was shortened by 7 bases and J by 7 bases, with 17 bases between the two germline ends. This CDR3 is 14 amino acids long. CDR3 residues: CASAGTPEPNEQFF. The CDR3 nucleotides read TGTGCTAGTGCTGGGACTCCGGAACCTAATGAGCAGTTCTTC.

The sample holds a few counts of this clonotype. J is TRBJ2-5 and V is TRBV7-2; 9 nucleotides agree with TRBD2. Germline trimming cut 3 bases from V and 5 bases from J; bases unmatched to any gene: 4. The CDR3 is made up of 14 amino acids. Per germline, CDR1 SGHTA and CDR2 FQGNSA. The CDR3 DNA reads as TGTGCCAGCAGCTTCCCTACTAGCGGGGAGACCCAGTACTTC. It codes for CASSFPTSGETQYF.

The rearrangement joins TRBV13 to TRBJ2-3; D uncertain. From germline, CDR1 is PRHDT and CDR2 FYEKMQ (reference sequence). CDR3 length equals 14 residues. Trimming shortened V by 0 bases and J by 6 bases, and 10 bases separated the two germline ends. CDR3 sequence reads: CASSLGGQVDTQYF. The CDR3 nucleotides are TGTGCCAGCAGCTTAGGAGGTCAGGTGGATACGCAGTATTTT.

The CDR3: CASSSLEGISGQFF. In DNA, the CDR3 is TGTGCCAGCAGCTCATTAGAAGGGATCTCCGGGCAGTTCTTC. The chain employs TRBV11-1 and TRBJ2-1; D gene ambiguous. This CDR3 has 14 amino acids. Germline CDR1 reads SGHAT; CDR2 reads FQDESV (reference sequence). Trimming stripped 4 bases from V and 12 bases from J, with 19 bases between.

This clonotype was observed many times. The chain joins TRBV6-2 or TRBV6-3 to TRBJ2-1; 11 bases align to TRBD2. The CDR3 is 14 amino acids. CDR1 and CDR2 from the germline V gene are MNHEY and SVGEGT. V shed 8 bases and J 4 bases; nucleotides not matched to a gene: 4. The CDR3 region is CASRLAGGYNEQFF. The CDR3 coding sequence is TGTGCCAGCCGCCTAGCGGGAGGATACAATGAGCAGTTCTTC.

This chain links TRBV3-1 with TRBJ1-6, with a weak D call TRBD1 (5 bases). V shed 4 bases and J shed 8 bases, with 12 bases lying between them. The CDR3 loop spans 14 amino acids. Germline lookup yields CDR1 LGHDT and CDR2 YNNKEL (reference sequence). Here the CDR3 reads CASSRTGFYSPLHF. DNA of the CDR3: TGTGCCAGCAGCCGCACAGGCTTCTATTCACCCCTCCACTTT.

This clonotype appeared a few times. The J gene is TRBJ1-2, the V gene TRBV20-1; TRBD1 is a possible D gene (5 bases). This CDR3 spans 13 amino acids. Germline CDR1 reads DFQATT; CDR2 reads SNEGSKA (reference sequence). CDR3 residues: CSAKRDPRTGYTF. The CDR3 nucleotides read TGCAGCGCGAAAAGGGACCCGAGGACTGGCTACACCTTC.

The chain recombines TRBV20-1 with TRBJ2-5; 13 bases agree with TRBD2. Germline-derived CDR1 and CDR2 are DFQATT and SNEGSKA (reference sequence). This CDR3 is built from 16 residues. J lost 3 bases, V lost 2 bases, and 6 bases had no gene match. The CDR3 reads CSARPGLAGRKETQYF. CDR3 in DNA: TGCAGTGCTAGACCGGGACTAGCGGGGCGAAAAGAGACCCAGTACTTC.

The chain recombines TRBV19 with TRBJ2-4; tentatively, D is TRBD1 (6 bases). Germline assignment: CDR1 LNHDA and CDR2 SQIVND (reference sequence). The length of the CDR3 is 16 residues. V lost 6 bases and J lost 0, with 15 bases in between. CDR3 sequence (DNA): TGTGCCAGTAGCACGAACAGGGCTTCAGCCAAAAACATTCAGTACTTC. Amino acid sequence: CASSTNRASAKNIQYF.

In its sample, this clonotype was seen once. This chain uses TRBV6-2 or TRBV6-3 with TRBJ1-5, with D possibly matching TRBD1 (6 bases). The V gene lost 8 bases and the J gene lost 0 bases, with 11 bases spanning the gap. In germline, CDR1 is MNHEY, CDR2 SVGEGT. The CDR3 length is 14 residues. The CDR3 coding sequence is TGTGCCAGCCGCTACAGGGTTAGCAATCAGCCCCAGCATTTT. Amino acids: CASRYRVSNQPQHF.

This chain links TRBV20-1 with TRBJ2-5; 9 bases map to TRBD2. The germline V gene encodes CDR1 DFQATT and CDR2 SNEGSKA (reference sequence). This CDR3 is 15 amino acids long. Trimming cost V 4 bases and J 1 base; bases outside gene matches: 7. CDR3 region: CSAKVLAGSQETQYF. CDR3 nucleotides: TGCAGTGCTAAGGTTCTAGCGGGAAGCCAAGAGACCCAGTACTTC.

This chain connects TRBV20-1 to TRBJ1-5, with TRBD1 matching over 8 bases. Germline V CDR1 and CDR2: DFQATT, SNEGSKA (reference sequence). Trimming cost V 0 bases and J 11 bases; bases outside gene matches: 15. The CDR3 runs 16 residues. The CDR3 loop is CSARDYGGQGANTQHF. DNA of the CDR3: TGCAGTGCTAGAGATTATGGCGGACAGGGCGCAAACACCCAGCATTTT.

This clonotype is a singleton in its sample. The rearrangement joins TRBV25-1 to TRBJ2-1; perhaps TRBD1 as D (5 bases). The germline gives CDR1 MGHDK, CDR2 SYGVNS. The CDR3 has 14 amino acids. Trimming shortened V by 2 bases and J by 5 bases, and 10 bases separated the two germline ends. CDR3 in amino acids: CASSEGWTNNEQFF. CDR3 coding DNA: TGTGCCAGCAGTGAAGGGTGGACAAACAATGAGCAGTTCTTC.

The chain uses TRBV10-3 and TRBJ2-7, with unresolved D. Germline V gene sequence: CDR1 ENHRY, CDR2 SYGVKD. Trimming took 3 bases from V and 3 from J, leaving 12 bases between them. The CDR3 spans 14 residues. Written as DNA, the CDR3 is TGTGCCATCAGTGACTTTCAGCAAAACTACGAGCAGTACTTC. Protein product: CAISDFQQNYEQYF.

The chain couples TRBV6-1 to TRBJ2-1, with D perhaps TRBD2 (6 bases). CDR1 is MNHNS and CDR2 is SASEGT in the germline V gene. This CDR3 spans 16 amino acids. Trimming pared 5 bases from V and 4 bases from J, leaving 18 bases between. CDR3 nucleotide sequence: TGTGCCAGCAGTACCTCCCGCGCGGGAAGTTACAATGAGCAGTTCTTC. This translates into CASSTSRAGSYNEQFF.

This chain connects TRBV6-1 to TRBJ2-4; TRBD2 is a possible D gene (5 bases). CDR3 size: 19 residues. Per germline, CDR1 MNHNS and CDR2 SASEGT. V was clipped by 4 bases and J by 0 bases, with 22 bases between them. CDR3 coding DNA: TGTGCCAGCAGTGCTCTAACATGGGAGAATAACCTAGCCAAAAACATTCAGTACTTC. Translating gives CASSALTWENNLAKNIQYF.

This chain joins TRBV28 and TRBJ2-5, with 8 bases fitting TRBD1. Germline V gene lookup returns CDR1 MDHEN and CDR2 SYDVKM. V dropped 4 bases and J dropped 4; count of bases not matched to a gene: 8. CDR3 length: 15 amino acids. This chain's CDR3 is CASSSARTGGETQYF. As DNA, the CDR3 is TGTGCCAGCAGTTCGGCTCGTACAGGGGGAGAGACCCAGTACTTC.

A few counts support this clonotype. J is TRBJ2-7 and V is TRBV12-3 or TRBV12-4; perhaps D is TRBD1 or TRBD2 (6 bases each). V lost 5 bases and J 7 bases, leaving 24 bases between the germline ends. CDR3 length equals 16 residues. CDR3 sequence (DNA): TGTGCCAGCAGTCCTCTCGGTCCGGCAGGGGCGGGAGAGCAGTACTTC. This translates into CASSPLGPAGAGEQYF.

This clonotype was observed a few times. V is TRBV6-5 and J is TRBJ1-2; tentative D call: TRBD1 (5 bases). CDR3 length: 14 amino acids. V lost 0 bases and J 7 bases, leaving 12 bases between the germline ends. Germline V gene lookup returns CDR1 MNHEY and CDR2 SVGAGI. CDR3 in amino acids: CASSYSMGGTGYTF. DNA for the CDR3: TGTGCCAGCAGTTACTCGATGGGGGGAACTGGCTACACCTTC.